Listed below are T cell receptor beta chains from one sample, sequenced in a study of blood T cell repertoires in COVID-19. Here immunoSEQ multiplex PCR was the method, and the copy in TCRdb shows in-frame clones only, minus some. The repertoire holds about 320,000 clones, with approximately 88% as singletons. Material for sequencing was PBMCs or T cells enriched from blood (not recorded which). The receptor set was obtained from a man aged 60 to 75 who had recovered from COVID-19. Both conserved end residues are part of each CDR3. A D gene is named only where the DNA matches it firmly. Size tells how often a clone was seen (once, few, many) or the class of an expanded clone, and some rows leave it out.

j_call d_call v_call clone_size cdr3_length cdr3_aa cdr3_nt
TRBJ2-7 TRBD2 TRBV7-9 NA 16 CASSPREREGRYEQYF TGTGCCAGCAGCCCCCGCGAGCGGGAGGGCCGATACGAGCAGTACTTC
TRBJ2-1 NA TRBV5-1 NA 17 CASSLGGGTTSYNEQFF TGCGCCAGCAGCTTGGGTGGAGGGACCACCTCCTACAATGAGCAGTTCTTC
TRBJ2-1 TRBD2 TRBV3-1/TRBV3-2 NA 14 CASSPSGGHNEQFF TGTGCCAGCAGCCCATCGGGAGGCCACAATGAGCAGTTCTTC
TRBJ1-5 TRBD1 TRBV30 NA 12 CAWDRGEQPQHF TGTGCCTGGGACAGGGGGGAACAGCCCCAGCATTTT
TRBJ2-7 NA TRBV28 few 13 CASSLPRFYEQYF TGTGCCAGCAGTTTGCCTAGGTTCTACGAGCAGTACTTC
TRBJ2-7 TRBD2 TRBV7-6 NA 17 CASSLAGLAGGSYEQYF TGTGCCAGCAGCTTAGCGGGACTAGCGGGAGGTTCGTACGAGCAGTACTTC
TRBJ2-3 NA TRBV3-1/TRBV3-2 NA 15 CASSRVGVSTDTQYF TGTGCCAGCAGCCGCGTCGGGGTAAGCACAGATACGCAGTATTTT
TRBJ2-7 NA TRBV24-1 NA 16 CATSDGAGKNPYEQYF TGTGCCACCAGTGATGGGGCAGGGAAGAACCCCTACGAGCAGTACTTC
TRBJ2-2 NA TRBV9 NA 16 CASSVLPLGDTGELFF TGTGCCAGCAGCGTATTGCCTTTGGGCGACACCGGGGAGCTGTTTTTT
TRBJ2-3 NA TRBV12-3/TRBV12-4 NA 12 CASSSIADTQYF TGTGCCAGCAGTTCAATAGCGGATACGCAGTATTTT
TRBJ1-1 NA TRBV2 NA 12 CASQVQGFGAFF TGTGCCAGCCAAGTCCAGGGCTTTGGAGCTTTCTTT
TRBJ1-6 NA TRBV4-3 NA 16 CASSQDSGSSNSPLHF TGCGCCAGCAGCCAAGATTCCGGTTCCTCCAATTCACCCCTCCACTTT
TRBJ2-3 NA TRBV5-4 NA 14 CASSSSGSTDTQYF TGTGCCAGCAGCTCAAGCGGGAGCACAGATACGCAGTATTTT
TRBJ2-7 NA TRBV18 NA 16 CASSPPGQGTSYEQYF TGTGCCAGCTCACCACCGGGTCAGGGGACCTCCTACGAGCAGTACTTC
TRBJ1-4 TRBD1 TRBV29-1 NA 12 CSVESGGRKLFF TGCAGCGTTGAATCAGGGGGGCGAAAACTGTTTTTT
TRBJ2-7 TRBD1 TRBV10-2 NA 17 CASSVENLQGGVYEQYF TGCGCCAGCAGTGTAGAGAACCTACAGGGGGGTGTGTACGAGCAGTACTTC
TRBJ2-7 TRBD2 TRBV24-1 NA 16 CATSEASGRGFYEQYF TGTGCCACCAGTGAGGCAAGCGGGAGGGGATTCTACGAGCAGTACTTC
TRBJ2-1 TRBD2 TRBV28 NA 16 CASSSSGTSGYNEQFF TGTGCCAGCAGTTCCTCCGGGACTAGCGGTTACAATGAGCAGTTCTTC
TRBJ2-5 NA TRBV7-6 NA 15 CASSFTTGVGETQYF TGTGCCAGCAGCTTCACCACGGGGGTTGGAGAGACCCAGTACTTC
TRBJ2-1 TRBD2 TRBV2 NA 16 CASSEIIAGENNEQFF TGTGCCAGCAGTGAAATAATAGCGGGAGAGAACAATGAGCAGTTCTTC
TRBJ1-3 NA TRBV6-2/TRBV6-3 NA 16 CASSLRQPFSGNTIYF TGTGCCAGCAGTCTCCGACAGCCCTTCTCTGGAAACACCATATATTTT
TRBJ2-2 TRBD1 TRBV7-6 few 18 CASSLGVSTGLNAGELFF TGTGCCAGCAGCTTAGGTGTGTCGACAGGGCTTAACGCCGGGGAGCTGTTTTTT
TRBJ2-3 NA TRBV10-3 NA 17 CAISGVPRAGSPDTQYF TGTGCCATCAGTGGGGTGCCGCGAGCGGGCAGCCCAGATACGCAGTATTTT
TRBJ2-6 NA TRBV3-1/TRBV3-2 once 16 CASSQPTSSGANVLTF TGTGCCAGCAGCCAGCCCACTAGCTCTGGGGCCAACGTCCTGACTTTC
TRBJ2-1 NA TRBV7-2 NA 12 CASSLTVHEQFF TGTGCCAGCAGCTTAACGGTGCATGAGCAGTTCTTC
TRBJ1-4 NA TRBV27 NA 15 CASSLSLPGDEKLFF TGTGCCAGCAGTTTATCGTTACCAGGGGATGAAAAACTGTTTTTT
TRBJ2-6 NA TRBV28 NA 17 CASSFWQGNSGANVLTF TGTGCCAGCAGTTTCTGGCAGGGAAACTCTGGGGCCAACGTCCTGACTTTC
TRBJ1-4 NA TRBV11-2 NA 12 CASSKPREKLFF TGTGCCAGCAGCAAACCGAGGGAAAAACTGTTTTTT
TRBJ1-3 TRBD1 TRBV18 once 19 CASSPPRGTGGLSGNTIYF TGTGCCAGCTCACCACCTCGGGGGACAGGGGGCCTCTCTGGAAACACCATATATTTT
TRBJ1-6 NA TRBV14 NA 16 CASSQVPGSLSSPLHF TGTGCCAGCAGCCAAGTTCCGGGGTCCCTAAGTTCACCCCTCCACTTT
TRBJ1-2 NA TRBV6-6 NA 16 CASSQIGGGANYGYTF TGTGCCAGCAGTCAAATTGGCGGTGGAGCTAACTATGGCTACACCTTC
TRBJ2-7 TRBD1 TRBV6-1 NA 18 CASSDPGQGGLRAYEQYF TGTGCCAGCAGTGATCCGGGACAGGGGGGTTTAAGGGCCTACGAGCAGTACTTC
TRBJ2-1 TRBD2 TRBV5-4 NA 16 CASSYAPSGTYNEQFF TGTGCCAGCAGCTATGCTCCTAGCGGAACTTACAATGAGCAGTTCTTC
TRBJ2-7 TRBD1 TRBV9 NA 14 CASSPTGDSYEQYF TGTGCCAGCAGCCCAACAGGGGACTCCTACGAGCAGTACTTC
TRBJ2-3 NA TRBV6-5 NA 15 CASRPPAGYTDTQYF TGTGCCAGCAGACCCCCCGCGGGTTACACAGATACGCAGTATTTT
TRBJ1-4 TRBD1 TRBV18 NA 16 CASSPNGQGREEKLFF TGTGCCAGCTCACCAAATGGACAGGGGAGGGAGGAAAAACTGTTTTTT
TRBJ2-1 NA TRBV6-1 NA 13 CASSEAYSYEQFF TGTGCCAGCAGTGAAGCCTACAGTTATGAGCAGTTCTTC
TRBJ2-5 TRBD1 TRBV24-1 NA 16 CATSDQQGAAGETQYF TGTGCCACCAGTGATCAACAGGGGGCTGCGGGGGAGACCCAGTACTTC
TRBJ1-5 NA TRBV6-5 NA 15 CASSYSYWGDQPQHF TGTGCCAGCAGTTACTCGTATTGGGGGGACCAGCCCCAGCATTTT
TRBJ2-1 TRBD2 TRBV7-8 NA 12 CASSRAGVEQFF TGTGCCAGCAGCCGAGCGGGAGTTGAGCAGTTCTTC